These 19 T cell receptor beta chains were sequenced from one sample in a study of T cells expressing NK-cell markers (TCRdb year 2020). The library was obtained by 5' RACE. TCRdb records Illumina HiSeq 2000 as the sequencer. Reads reprocessed by TCRdb are summarized as one entry per CDR3 protein sequence, and DNA is absent. This sample's table lists 550,000 or so distinct CDR3 sequences. Under 4.5% of the sample goes to the ten largest clones. What was sequenced was blood T cells: a sorted CD56 or NKG2C T cell subset, CD4+ or CD8+ T cells, or bulk PBMC T cells (not recorded which). The receptors come from a man between 18 and 35 years old in good health. Donor details come from another sample of the same person, matched by shared clones.

This CDR3 is CASSLIGGRETDTQYF. The J gene is TRBJ2-3, the V gene TRBV7-3; TCRdb picks TRBD2, but there is no DNA to check that call. The CDR3 is made up of 16 amino acids. Germline V gene sequence: CDR1 SGHTA, CDR2 FQGTGA.

The gene calls are TRBV20-1 and TRBJ2-5; as DNA is missing, the TRBD1 call by TCRdb cannot be tested. The CDR3 spans 14 residues. Germline V gene data show CDR1 as DFQATT and CDR2 as SNEGSKA (reference sequence). The CDR3 region is CSARAGAGSETQYF.

This sequence joins TRBV3-1 and TRBJ2-5; TCRdb reports TRBD1, a call that lacks DNA to check it against. The CDR3 is 16 amino acids. The germline V gene encodes CDR1 LGHDT and CDR2 YNNKEL (reference sequence). Here the CDR3 reads CASSQEGTNNQETQYF.

The gene calls are TRBV13 and TRBJ2-7; TCRdb's D gene call, TRBD2, goes unchecked for lack of DNA. CDR1 is PRHDT and CDR2 is FYEKMQ in the germline V gene (reference sequence). This CDR3 contains 16 residues. The CDR3 sequence: CASSLAPGTRFYEQYF.

This rearrangement joins TRBV7-6 to TRBJ2-1; TCRdb proposes TRBD2, but this gene call is untestable without DNA. The CDR3 length is 15 residues. Germline V CDR1 and CDR2: SGHVS, FNYEAQ. CDR3 sequence: CASSIAVGTSDEQFF.

J is TRBJ2-1 and V is TRBV6-1. The CDR3 totals 15 residues. Germline lookup yields CDR1 MNHNS and CDR2 SASEGT. CDR3 amino acids: CASTHRRALNNEQFF.

The J gene is TRBJ1-1, the V gene TRBV9; TCRdb's assignment of TRBD1 cannot be checked, as there is no DNA. The CDR3 spans 16 residues. Germline V gene sequence: CDR1 SGDLS, CDR2 YYNGEE. CDR3 in amino acids: CASSSLDRTMNTEAFF.

This chain links TRBV7-3 with TRBJ1-2; the D call of TRBD1 rests on TCRdb alone, since no DNA is present to check it. The CDR3 loop spans 16 amino acids. Looked up from germline, CDR1 is SGHTA and CDR2 is FQGTGA. Here the CDR3 reads CASSFMKTGTNYGYTF.

The CDR3 region is CASTSGGGNTEAFF. The rearrangement links TRBV12-3 or TRBV12-4 to TRBJ1-1; the D gene TCRdb calls, TRBD1, cannot be checked with no DNA. There are 14 residues in the CDR3.

The rearrangement joins TRBV10-3 to TRBJ2-3; TCRdb indicates TRBD2, and absent DNA this call remains unverified. Germline CDR1 reads ENHRY; CDR2 reads SYGVKD. The CDR3 contains 14 residues. The CDR3: CAIRRAGETDTQYF.

This rearrangement joins TRBV5-5 to TRBJ2-2. Germline V gene data show CDR1 as SGHKS and CDR2 as YYEKEE (reference sequence). This CDR3 region has 16 residues. The CDR3 is CASSARWSRSTGELFF.

The rearrangement links TRBV20-1 to TRBJ2-1. Germline loops: CDR1 DFQATT, CDR2 SNEGSKA (reference sequence). This CDR3 has 16 amino acids. CDR3: CSARAARQSSYNEQFF.

V and J are TRBV5-1 and TRBJ2-2. This CDR3 has 15 amino acids. Looked up from germline, CDR1 is SGHRS and CDR2 is YFSETQ. The CDR3 loop is CASSLGWGDTGELFF.

The V gene is TRBV6-5, the J gene TRBJ1-5; as DNA is missing, the TRBD1 call by TCRdb cannot be tested. CDR3 length: 19 amino acids. In germline, CDR1 is MNHEY, CDR2 SVGAGI. The CDR3 spells CASSYTRQGGPNSNQPQHF.

This rearrangement joins TRBV9 to TRBJ2-3. This CDR3 comprises 14 residues. The germline V gene has CDR1 SGDLS and CDR2 YYNGEE. This CDR3 reads CASSLAPTDYTQYF.

V is TRBV12-3 or TRBV12-4 and J is TRBJ2-1. The CDR3 runs 14 residues. CDR3 loop: CASSVGPVRYEQFF.

The rearrangement links TRBV12-3 or TRBV12-4 to TRBJ1-2; TCRdb's D gene call, TRBD1, goes unchecked for lack of DNA. CDR3 length equals 14 residues. This chain's CDR3 is CASSPHPRGGGYTF.

V gene TRBV5-5 combines with J gene TRBJ2-1; TCRdb calls TRBD2, which cannot be checked without DNA. CDR1 is SGHKS, CDR2 YYEKEE, per germline (reference sequence). This CDR3 has 14 amino acids. CDR3: CASLSSVDWNEQFF. Full variable domain (outside the CDR3, taken from reference TRBV5-5 and TRBJ2-1): DAGVTQSPTHLIKTRGQQVTLRCSPISGHKSVSWYQQVLGQGPQFIFQYYEKEERGRGNFPDRFSARQFPNYSSELNVNALLLGDSALYLCASLSSVDWNEQFFGPGTRLTVL.

The chain's CDR3 is CASSQGQLTGELFF. This chain uses TRBV6-1 with TRBJ2-2; the TCRdb D gene call, TRBD1, has no DNA to confirm it. The CDR3 sequence is 14 residues long. The germline gives CDR1 MNHNS, CDR2 SASEGT.